Shown below are 18 T cell receptor beta chains from a single sample sequenced in a study of neurological immune-mediated disorders. One entry per CDR3 protein results from TCRdb running MiXCR on the 5' RACE reads. Of 50,000 to 85,000 distinct CDR3 sequences listed, around 5.2% are singletons. Sequenced material: PBMCs. The source of these receptors is a woman aged 25 to 45 with multiple sclerosis.

This clonotype was recorded at least ten times. The genes are TRBV20-1 and TRBJ2-2; TRBD2 might be the D (5 bases). The CDR3 sequence is 14 residues long. Germline V CDR1 and CDR2: DFQATT, SNEGSKA (reference sequence). The germline V and J ends were trimmed by 3 bases and 0 bases, with 8 bases remaining between them. The CDR3 DNA follows: TGCAGTGCTAGCGGACTTGCGAACACCGGGGAGCTGTTTTTT. Amino acids: CSASGLANTGELFF.

This clonotype was found many times. Written as DNA, the CDR3 is TGCGCCAGCAGCGGCGGGGACAGGGGGCCAGATACGCAGTATTTT. Translated: CASSGGDRGPDTQYF. The gene calls are TRBV5-1 and TRBJ2-3; TRBD1 agrees at 12 bases. Germline CDR1 is SGHRS and CDR2 is YFSETQ. There are 15 residues in the CDR3. The ends lost 4 bases at V and 4 bases at J; junction bases unmatched: 4.

This clonotype was picked up many times. The germline gene is not matched at one end of the junction; a read error may be the cause. The rearrangement links TRBV25-1 to TRBJ1-5; TRBD1 might be the D (6 bases). Germline CDR1 MGHDK, CDR2 SYGVNS. The CDR3 spans 17 residues. DNA for the CDR3: TGTGCCAGCAGGGGGGTTAACAGACAGGATAGCAATCAGCCCCAGAATTTT. It encodes CASRGVNRQDSNQPQNF.

This clonotype was recorded at least ten times. CDR3 loop: CATEGLGETQYF. The CDR3 bases are TGTGCCACCGAAGGGCTAGGGGAGACCCAGTACTTC. The rearrangement links TRBV10-3 to TRBJ2-5; D not resolved. This CDR3 is 12 amino acids long. In germline, CDR1 is ENHRY, CDR2 SYGVKD. The V and J ends lost 10 bases and 5 bases respectively, with 14 bases between them.

This clonotype was seen ten or more times. The chain recombines TRBV5-1 with TRBJ2-3; D is ambiguous. The V gene lost 2 bases and the J gene lost 5 bases, with 12 bases spanning the gap. Germline CDR1 is SGHRS and CDR2 is YFSETQ. This CDR3 is built from 14 residues. Written as DNA, the CDR3 is TGCGCCAGCAGCTTTTCCGACCGACTAGATACGCAGTATTTT. Translated, it gives CASSFSDRLDTQYF.

This clonotype was detected ten times or more. This chain links TRBV5-6 with TRBJ2-3; a possible D gene is TRBD1 (5 bases). Trimming shortened V by 0 bases and J by 6 bases, and 11 bases separated the two germline ends. Germline-derived CDR1 and CDR2 are SGHDT and YYEEEE. The CDR3 totals 14 residues. For the CDR3, the DNA is TGTGCCAGCAGCTTGGGGCAGGGTAGGGATACGCAGTATTTT. Encoded protein: CASSLGQGRDTQYF.

This clonotype was seen ten or more times. J is TRBJ2-1 and V is TRBV20-1; D perhaps matches TRBD1 (6 bases). Trimming took 0 bases from V and 0 from J, leaving 15 bases between them. The CDR3 consists of 17 residues. CDR1 and CDR2 (germline): DFQATT, SNEGSKA (reference sequence). The CDR3 nucleotides read TGCAGTGCTAGAGATCCCGGGACACTAAGCTCCTACAATGAGCAGTTCTTC. It is translated as CSARDPGTLSSYNEQFF.

Points on this clonotype: One junction end disagrees with the germline gene, perhaps due to a read error. V usage is TRBV2 and J usage is TRBJ1-6; perhaps TRBD1 as D (6 bases). The CDR3 covers 15 residues. Germline V lookup: CDR1 SNHLY, CDR2 FYNNEI. The CDR3 DNA reads TGTGCCAGCAGTGTCTACGGGACAAATAATTCACCCCTCAACTTT. Amino acid sequence: CASSVYGTNNSPLNF.

This clonotype was found a few times. A much larger clone lies one base from this, so it may be a read error. This chain joins TRBV29-1 and TRBJ1-4, with D uncertain. Germline CDR1 is SQVTM and CDR2 is ANQGSEA. The ends were cut back, 4 bases at V and 8 bases at J, with 11 bases in the middle. This CDR3 is built from 12 residues. CDR3 protein: CSVGKGGEKLFF. The CDR3 nucleotides read TGCAGCGTTGGAAAGGGAGGAGAAAAACTGTTTTTT.

This clonotype was detected a few times. This chain joins TRBV20-1 and TRBJ2-7; possible D gene TRBD2, 6 bases. The germline gives CDR1 DFQATT, CDR2 SNEGSKA (reference sequence). This CDR3 contains 15 residues. The V end lost 4 bases, the J end lost 0 bases, and 16 bases lay between the germline ends. Written as DNA, the CDR3 is TGCAGTGCTACGGGTCTTGGGGGGTACTCCTACGAGCAGTACTTC. It yields the protein CSATGLGGYSYEQYF.

The sample holds a few counts of this clonotype. The V and J genes are TRBV5-6 and TRBJ2-7; D might be TRBD2 (6 bases). V gave up 4 bases and J gave up 4 bases, with 18 bases separating them. The CDR3 has 15 amino acids. CDR1 SGHDT and CDR2 YYEEEE come from the germline V gene. The CDR3 is CASSQGTAESYEQYF. In DNA form, the CDR3 reads TGTGCCAGCAGCCAAGGGACTGCTGAAAGTTACGAGCAGTACTTC.

This clonotype was observed many times. V and J are TRBV3-1 and TRBJ2-5; D possibly corresponds to TRBD2 (6 bases). The germline CDR1 and CDR2 sequences are LGHDT and YNNKEL (reference sequence). Trimming pared 3 bases from V and 5 bases from J, leaving 10 bases between. This CDR3 has 13 residues. CDR3 nucleotide sequence: TGTGCCAGCAGCCACGGAGGGGCGGAGACCCAGTACTTC. Translating it yields CASSHGGAETQYF.

A few counts support this clonotype. Given the absence of the conserved phenylalanine or tryptophan at the CDR3 end, a read error is likely. The V call is TRBV15, the J call TRBJ2-5, with 11 bases matching TRBD2. Germline CDR1 LNHNV, CDR2 YYDKDF (reference sequence). The CDR3 length is 14 residues. Trimming removed 5 bases from V and 3 bases from J; junction bases left unmatched: 2. CDR3 sequence reads: CATSEGLAEETQYN. The CDR3 DNA sequence: TGTGCCACCAGCGAGGGACTAGCGGAAGAGACCCAGTACAAC.

This clonotype has a handful of counts. One end of the junction fails to match germline, which may point to a read error. The chain is built from TRBV7-2 and TRBJ1-6; D possibly corresponds to TRBD1 (5 bases). This CDR3 spans 13 amino acids. The V gene's germline CDR1 is SGHTA and CDR2 FQGNSA. The CDR3 nucleotides read TGTGCCAGCAGCCGCCGACAGAATTCACCCCTCAACTTT. Encoded protein: CASSRRQNSPLNF.

This clonotype was seen repeatedly, ten times or more. The chain is built from TRBV20-1 and TRBJ2-1, with TRBD1 matching over 7 bases. V trimming: 2 bases; J trimming: 3 bases; junction bases outside the gene matches: 10. Germline V gene data show CDR1 as DFQATT and CDR2 as SNEGSKA (reference sequence). The CDR3 covers 16 residues. CDR3 sequence: CSARSTGTDLYNEQFF. The CDR3 DNA is TGCAGTGCTAGATCGACCGGGACAGACCTCTACAATGAGCAGTTCTTC.

This clonotype was counted many times. One end of the junction varies from germline; a read error may be responsible. This chain links TRBV7-2 with TRBJ2-5; D is uncertain. The CDR3 totals 12 residues. CDR1 and CDR2 from the germline V gene are SGHTA and FQGNSA. This chain's CDR3 is CASSAEQGTQYF. In nucleotides, the CDR3 is TGTGCCAGCAGCGCGGAACAAGGGACCCAGTACTTC.

This clonotype was observed many times. The gene calls are TRBV7-2 and TRBJ1-5; D is ambiguous. The CDR3 sequence is 15 residues long. Trimming removed 6 bases from V and 0 bases from J, with 12 bases in between. Germline CDR1 reads SGHTA; CDR2 reads FQGNSA. CDR3 sequence (DNA): TGTGCCAGCAGTCAAAGTGGGGTTAGCAATCAGCCCCAGCATTTT. It codes for CASSQSGVSNQPQHF.

This clonotype came up many times. The chain links TRBV7-9 to TRBJ2-7; TRBD1 is a possible D gene (6 bases). CDR3 length: 13 residues. V lost 5 bases and J lost 7, with 15 bases in between. Germline V CDR1 and CDR2: SEHNR, FQNEAQ (reference sequence). Here the CDR3 DNA reads TGTGCCAGCAGCCCACGGACAGACGGGGAGCAGTACTTC. It translates to CASSPRTDGEQYF.